This TCR beta chain comes out of a study of beta chain features in type 1 diabetes. Germline CDR1 LNHDA, CDR2 SQIVND (reference sequence). The CDR3 has 14 residues. The investigators reverse transcribed all of the isolated RNA, so they sequenced expressed TCRB transcripts. The repertoire was sequenced with immunoSEQ multiplex PCR; TCRdb's copy has only in-frame clones and lacks some. The sample lists nearly 700,000 clones; around an eighth were seen once. Study-wide results and limits: Researchers report that Type 1 diabetes patients had moderately but significantly shorter TCRB CDR3s across all four CD4+ subsets.

About this clone: Antigen unknown. One junction end does not reproduce the germline sequence, and a read error may be involved.

The sequence came from a man younger than 35 with type 1 diabetes. Material: naive CD4+ T cells from blood. This chain links TRBV19 with TRBJ2-1; TRBD1 might be the D (5 bases). CDR3 in amino acids: CASRIGHPYNEQFF. The CDR3 nucleotides are TGTGCCAGTAGGATAGGACACCCATACAATGAGCAGTTCTTC.